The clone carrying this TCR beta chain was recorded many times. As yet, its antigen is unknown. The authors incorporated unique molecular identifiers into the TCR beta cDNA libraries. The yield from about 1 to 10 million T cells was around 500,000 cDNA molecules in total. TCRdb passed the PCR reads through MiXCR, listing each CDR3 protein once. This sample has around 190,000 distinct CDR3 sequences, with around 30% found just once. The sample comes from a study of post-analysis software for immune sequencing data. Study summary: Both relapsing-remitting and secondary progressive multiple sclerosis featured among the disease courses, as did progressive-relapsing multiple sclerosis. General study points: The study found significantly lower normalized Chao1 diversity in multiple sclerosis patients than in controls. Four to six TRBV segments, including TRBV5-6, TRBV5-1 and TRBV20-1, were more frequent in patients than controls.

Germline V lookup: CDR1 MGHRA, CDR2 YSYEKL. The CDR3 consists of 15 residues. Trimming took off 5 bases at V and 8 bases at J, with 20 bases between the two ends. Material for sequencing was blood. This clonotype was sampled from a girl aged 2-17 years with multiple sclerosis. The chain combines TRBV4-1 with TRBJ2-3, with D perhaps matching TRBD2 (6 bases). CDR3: CASSSAGTPSSTQYF. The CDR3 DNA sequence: TGCGCCAGCAGCTCCGCGGGAACCCCGTCTAGTACGCAGTATTTT.